The clone carrying this T cell receptor (beta chain) was detected many times. Its antigen is currently unknown. The record originates from a study of T cells in Graves' hyperthyroidism and ophthalmopathy. Study-wide points: Blood also showed most of the thyroid clonotypes that were expanded above 0.001. Patients with ophthalmopathy were separated from those with stable hyperthyroidism by a 13 V-J model. Onset of ophthalmopathy came a median around 6.2 months after the model predicted it.

Authors of the study amplified TCR beta CDR3 regions from RNA transcripts. First-round RT-PCR of the TCR CDR3 relied on the HTBI primer set. TCRdb analysed the multiplex PCR reads with MiXCR anew, one entry per CDR3 protein. Of about 260,000 distinct CDR3 sequences listed, less than 30% are singletons. The CDR3 has 13 amino acids. V was shortened by 6 bases and J by 5 bases, with 14 bases between the two germline ends. Any patient presenting with uncontrolled infection, other autoimmune disease, pregnancy or lactation was left out. The receptor comes from a man aged 40-50 years with Graves' hyperthyroidism that later progressed to Graves' ophthalmopathy. The material sequenced was blood. The V and J genes are TRBV12-3 or TRBV12-4 and TRBJ2-7; D tentatively reads TRBD1 or TRBD2 (5 bases each). The CDR3 protein is CASRDWGTNEQYF. The CDR3 coding sequence is TGTGCCAGCAGGGACTGGGGGACCAACGAGCAGTACTTC.